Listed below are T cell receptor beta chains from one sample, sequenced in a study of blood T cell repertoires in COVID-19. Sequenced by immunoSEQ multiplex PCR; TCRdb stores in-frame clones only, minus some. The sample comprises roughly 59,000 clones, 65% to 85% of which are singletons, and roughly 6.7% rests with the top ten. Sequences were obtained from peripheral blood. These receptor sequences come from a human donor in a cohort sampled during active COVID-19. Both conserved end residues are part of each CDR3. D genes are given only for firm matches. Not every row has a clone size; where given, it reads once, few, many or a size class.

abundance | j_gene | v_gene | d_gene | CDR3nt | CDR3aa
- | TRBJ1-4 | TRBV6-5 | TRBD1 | TGTGCCAGCATTGGTACAGGGGGTGAAAAACTGTTTTTT | CASIGTGGEKLFF
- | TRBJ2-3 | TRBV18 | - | TGTGCCAGCTCACCAGCCCGGGGGAATGAACGAGATACGCAGTATTTT | CASSPARGNERDTQYF
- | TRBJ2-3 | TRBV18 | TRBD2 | TGTGCCAGCTCACCACTCGGGCTAGCGGGAGCAGATACGCAGTATTTT | CASSPLGLAGADTQYF
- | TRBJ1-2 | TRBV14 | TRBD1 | TGTGCCAGCAGCCAACGCCCAGGGACAGGGCCTTATGGCTACACCTTC | CASSQRPGTGPYGYTF
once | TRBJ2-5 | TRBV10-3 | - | TGTGCCATCAGTGCTCAGGCCCAAGAGACCCAGTACTTC | CAISAQAQETQYF
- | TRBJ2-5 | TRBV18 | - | TGTGCCAGCTCACCACCGTCGCAGGGCGGCGAGACCCAGTACTTC | CASSPPSQGGETQYF
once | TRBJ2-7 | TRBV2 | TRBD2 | TGTGCCAGCAATCGACTAGCGGGAGACGAGCAGTACTTC | CASNRLAGDEQYF
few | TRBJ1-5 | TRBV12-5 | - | TGTGCTAGTGGTTTGTTTCGGGGTATCCTCGGGGAGCCTGGCAATCAGCCCCAGCATTTT | CASGLFRGILGEPGNQPQHF
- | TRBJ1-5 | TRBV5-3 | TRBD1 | TGTGCCAGAAGCTTCCGGGACAGATATAGCAATCAGCCCCAGCATTTT | CARSFRDRYSNQPQHF
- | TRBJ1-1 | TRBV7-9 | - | TGTGCCAGCAGCGTAACACAGGGATCAACTGAAGCTTTCTTT | CASSVTQGSTEAFF
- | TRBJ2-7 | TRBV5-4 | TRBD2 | TGTGCCAGCAGCTTGGGCGGGGGGGTGACCTACGAGCAGTACTTC | CASSLGGGVTYEQYF
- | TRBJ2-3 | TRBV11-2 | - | TGTGCCAGCAGCTTAGACCCCCCAAATACGCAGTATTTT | CASSLDPPNTQYF
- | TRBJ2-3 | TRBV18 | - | TGTGCCAGCTCACTAGCGGGCACAGATACGCAGTATTTT | CASSLAGTDTQYF
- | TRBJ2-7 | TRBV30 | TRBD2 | TGTGCCTGGAGTCCCTGGAGCGGGGGGGACAGCGAGCAGTACTTC | CAWSPWSGGDSEQYF
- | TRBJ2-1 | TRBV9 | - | TGTGCCAGCAGCCTAATAGGGACAACGAATGAGCAGTTCTTC | CASSLIGTTNEQFF
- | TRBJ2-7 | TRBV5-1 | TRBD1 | TGCGCCAGCAGCTCCCCACGGGGACAGGGGGTCAGCGAGCAGTACTTC | CASSSPRGQGVSEQYF
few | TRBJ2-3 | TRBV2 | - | TGTGCCAGCAGTGAGTACTTCAATACGCAGTATTTT | CASSEYFNTQYF
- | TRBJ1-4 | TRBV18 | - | TGTGCCAGCTCACCCGCCCAGGGTCTAGTCGAAAAACTGTTTTTT | CASSPAQGLVEKLFF
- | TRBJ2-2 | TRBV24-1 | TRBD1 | TGTGCCACCATGGGGACAGGGGACACCGGGGAGCTGTTTTTT | CATMGTGDTGELFF
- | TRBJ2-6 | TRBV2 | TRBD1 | TGTGCCAGCAGAACGGGACAGGGGGCGCGTGGGGCCAACGTCCTGACTTTC | CASRTGQGARGANVLTF
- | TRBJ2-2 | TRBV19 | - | TGTGCCAGTAGTATGTCCAGGGGGGCCCGCACCGGGGAGCTGTTTTTT | CASSMSRGARTGELFF
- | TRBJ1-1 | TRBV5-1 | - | TGCGCCAGCAGCTTCCGGGACACTTCTGAAGCTTTCTTT | CASSFRDTSEAFF
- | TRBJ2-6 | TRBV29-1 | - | TGCAGCGTTGGCAGCAGGCTCTCTGGGGCCAACGTCCTGACTTTC | CSVGSRLSGANVLTF